This paragraph reports one T cell receptor (beta chain). Splitting of each subset's genomic DNA was done evenly across several immunoSEQ plates. Sequenced by immunoSEQ multiplex PCR; TCRdb stores in-frame clones only, minus some. In the table there are roughly 2.5 million clones, just over 90% of which are singletons. The data were taken from a study of shared clonotypes between healthy human individuals. The sequence was obtained from a man younger than 35 in good health. The sequencing sample was made of naive CD4+ T cells sorted from blood. Noted subset: CD45RA+ positively selected.

DNA of the CDR3: TGTGCCAGCAGCTATAAACCGGGACTAGAGACATACGAGCAGTACTTC. It encodes CASSYKPGLETYEQYF. This chain connects TRBV7-9 to TRBJ2-7, with 8 bases fitting TRBD2. The CDR3 covers 16 residues. CDR1 and CDR2 (germline): SEHNR, FQNEAQ (reference sequence). J was trimmed by 4 bases and V by 4 bases; bases with no gene match: 12.